This TCR beta chain is drawn from a study of blood T cell repertoires in COVID-19. Study-level background: T cells, B-cell-depleted T cells, or PBMCs supplied cDNA or gDNA.

Germline lookup yields CDR1 SGDLS and CDR2 YYNGEE. The CDR3 contains 15 residues. The ends lost 5 bases at V and 1 base at J; junction bases unmatched: 7. Followed over time, Seattle patients had been enrolled while infection was active. In the original processing: Counts of nucleated cells, estimated from reference gene primer amplification, were obtained. Clones were sequenced by immunoSEQ multiplex PCR, and TCRdb holds only the in-frame ones, with some missing. V and J calls and clone size come straight from that table; D and trimming were deduced from the DNA. Of approximately 58,000 clones listed, approximately 80% are singletons.

Specimen: peripheral blood. The sequence derives from a man aged 60 to 69 with COVID-19, enrolled during active disease. The chain has TRBV9 and TRBJ2-3; the match to TRBD2 covers 7 bases. The CDR3 DNA is TGTGCCAGCAGGGATAGCGGGTCCGGCACAGATACGCAGTATTTT. This codes for CASRDSGSGTDTQYF.